Following are 26 T cell receptor beta chains from one sample sequenced in a study of beta chain features in type 1 diabetes. These receptors' antigens are unknown. Regarding the study as a whole: Among all four CD4+ subsets, Type 1 diabetes patients had TCRB CDR3s that were moderately but significantly shorter.

TCRB transcripts that were expressed got sequenced, as all of the isolated RNA had been reverse transcribed. Data came from immunoSEQ multiplex PCR; TCRdb stores just in-frame clones and leaves some out. The repertoire holds some 700,000 clones, with 13% as singletons. The specimen was naive CD4+ T cells from blood. These receptors came from a man aged 18 to 30 with type 1 diabetes.

This chain links TRBV14 with TRBJ2-1; 7 bases are a match to TRBD1. The CDR3 length is 14 residues. J gave up 1 base and V 4 bases, and 1 base lay outside the gene matches. Germline V gene sequence: CDR1 SGHDN, CDR2 FVKESK. The CDR3 is CASSRQGSYNEQFF. The CDR3 nucleotides read TGTGCCAGCAGCCGACAGGGTTCCTACAATGAGCAGTTCTTC.

V usage is TRBV7-9 and J usage is TRBJ1-1; D gene unclear. The CDR3 covers 17 residues. In germline, CDR1 is SEHNR, CDR2 FQNEAQ (reference sequence). V lost 0 bases and J lost 1, with 15 bases in between. The CDR3 DNA reads as TGTGCCAGCAGCTTAGCGTTAACCCTCCAGGCGAACACTGAAGCTTTCTTT. Translation: CASSLALTLQANTEAFF.

The chain employs TRBV15 and TRBJ2-7; 10 bases align to TRBD1. In germline, CDR1 is LNHNV, CDR2 YYDKDF (reference sequence). The CDR3 contains 14 residues. V shed 3 bases, J shed 4 bases, and the junction held 3 bases outside the gene matches. DNA for the CDR3: TGTGCCACCAGCAGGGACAGGGGGAAGTACGAGCAGTACTTC. Translated: CATSRDRGKYEQYF.

This clone was counted between two and nine times. The same CDR3 also results from other DNA sequences found in this sample. The chain employs TRBV27 and TRBJ2-5; weak D call: TRBD2 (7 bases). The CDR3 covers 15 residues. The germline V gene encodes CDR1 MNHEY and CDR2 SMNVEV (reference sequence). Trimming left V 3 bases short and J 1 base short, with 12 bases between. DNA for the CDR3: TGTGCCAGCAGTTTCCGGGGAGGGGGCCAAGAGACCCAGTACTTC. Translated, it gives CASSFRGGGQETQYF.

This clone was observed a few times. The chain carries TRBV19 and TRBJ2-1, with 11 bases fitting TRBD2. The CDR3 sequence is 18 residues long. Losses at the gene ends were 2 bases for V and 2 bases for J; bases not matched to a gene: 8. Germline V gene sequence: CDR1 LNHDA, CDR2 SQIVND (reference sequence). The DNA for the CDR3 is TGTGCCAGTAGTATACTAGCGGGGGGCTTTAACCCCTACAATGAGCAGTTCTTC. Encoded protein: CASSILAGGFNPYNEQFF.

The rearrangement uses TRBV2 and TRBJ2-5, with a possible D match to TRBD1 (5 bases). This CDR3 comprises 12 residues. Germline CDR1 and CDR2: SNHLY and FYNNEI. With 4 bases removed from V and 5 bases from J, the gap between germline ends came to 8 bases. The CDR3 nucleotides are TGTGCCAGCAGTGCAGGGTATGAGACCCAGTACTTC. This encodes CASSAGYETQYF.

This clone was counted only a few times. Other DNA sequences in the sample encode the same CDR3. The V gene is TRBV15, the J gene TRBJ2-1; D uncertain. The germline V gene has CDR1 LNHNV and CDR2 YYDKDF (reference sequence). The V and J ends lost 0 bases and 10 bases respectively, with 7 bases between them. The CDR3 has 12 residues. The DNA of the CDR3 is TGTGCCACCAGCAGAGATCTCTACGAGCAGTTCTTC. Translating it yields CATSRDLYEQFF. The complete variable domain, with remaining parts taken from reference TRBV15 and TRBJ2-1, reads DAMVIQNPRYQVTQFGKPVTLSCSQTLNHNVMYWYQQKSSQAPKLLFHYYDKDFNNEADTPDNFQSRRPNTSFCFLDIRSPGLGDTAMYLCATSRDLYEQFFGPGTRLTVL.

This clone came up a few times. The gene calls are TRBV4-2 and TRBJ2-5, with 10 bases that match TRBD2. Germline CDR1 and CDR2: LGHNA and YNFKEQ. J was trimmed by 5 bases and V by 1 base; bases with no gene match: 13. CDR3 length equals 18 residues. CDR3 region: CASSQAGTSDGRGETQYF. The CDR3, as DNA: TGTGCCAGCAGCCAAGCCGGGACTAGCGATGGGAGGGGCGAGACCCAGTACTTC.

The V and J genes are TRBV2 and TRBJ1-1; D ambiguous. The CDR3 contains 13 residues. The V gene lost 4 bases and the J gene lost 1 base, with 7 bases spanning the gap. Germline CDR1 reads SNHLY; CDR2 reads FYNNEI. CDR3 residues: CASSVWQNTEAFF. In nucleotides, the CDR3 is TGTGCCAGCAGTGTCTGGCAGAACACTGAAGCTTTCTTT.

This clone turned up a few times. The genes are TRBV28 and TRBJ2-4; unclear D gene. Trimming pared 7 bases from V and 3 bases from J, leaving 7 bases between. Per the germline V gene, CDR1 is MDHEN and CDR2 is SYDVKM. This CDR3 has 12 amino acids. The CDR3 reads CASNSGKNIQYF. As DNA, the CDR3 is TGTGCCAGCAACTCTGGCAAAAACATTCAGTACTTC. Looking up the rest from reference TRBV28 and TRBJ2-4 gives the full variable domain: DVKVTQSSRYLVKRTGEKVFLECVQDMDHENMFWYRQDPGLGLRLIYFSYDVKMKEKGDIPEGYSVSREKKERFSLILESASTNQTSMYLCASNSGKNIQYFGAGTRLSVL.

The chain combines TRBV19 with TRBJ2-3; D unclear. Germline V gives CDR1 LNHDA, CDR2 SQIVND (reference sequence). V dropped 4 bases and J dropped 0 bases, with 17 bases sitting between them. The CDR3 is 17 residues long. The chain's CDR3 is CASSTGPGSFSTDTQYF. CDR3 nucleotides: TGTGCCAGTAGTACGGGTCCAGGCTCATTTAGCACAGATACGCAGTATTTT.

In this sample, this clone turned up a few times. The rearrangement uses TRBV7-2 and TRBJ2-4; D may be TRBD2 (6 bases). CDR1 and CDR2 from the germline V gene are SGHTA and FQGNSA. V gave up 4 bases and J gave up 1 base, with 14 bases separating them. This CDR3 region has 16 residues. DNA of the CDR3: TGTGCCAGCAGCTCCCTTCCGGAGGGGGCCAAAAACATTCAGTACTTC. Translation: CASSSLPEGAKNIQYF. The full variable domain, its missing parts supplied by reference TRBV7-2 and TRBJ2-4, is GAGVSQSPSNKVTEKGKDVELRCDPISGHTALYWYRQSLGQGLEFLIYFQGNSAPDKSGLPSDRFSAERTGGSVSTLTIQRTQQEDSAVYLCASSSLPEGAKNIQYFGAGTRLSVL.

V usage is TRBV4-1 and J usage is TRBJ2-1; no firm D call. Germline V gene sequence: CDR1 MGHRA, CDR2 YSYEKL. The CDR3 length is 16 residues. The V and J ends lost 1 base and 4 bases respectively, with 14 bases between them. CDR3 residues: CASSQVSLDTYNEQFF. CDR3 sequence (DNA): TGCGCCAGCAGCCAAGTGAGTCTCGACACATACAATGAGCAGTTCTTC.

The rearrangement joins TRBV6-5 to TRBJ1-2; 10 nucleotides line up with TRBD1. V trimming: 5 bases; J trimming: 5 bases; junction bases outside the gene matches: 5. The CDR3 length is 14 residues. Germline values: CDR1 MNHEY, CDR2 SVGAGI. The CDR3 region is CASSRTGGMYGYTF. DNA of the CDR3: TGTGCCAGCAGTAGGACAGGGGGGATGTATGGCTACACCTTC.

The V gene is TRBV6-5, the J gene TRBJ2-2, with D uncertain. The V end lost 6 bases, the J end lost 5 bases, and 10 bases lay between the germline ends. The CDR3 length is 13 residues. Germline V CDR1 and CDR2: MNHEY, SVGAGI. CDR3 nucleotides: TGTGCCAGCAGCCCCCGCTCAACCGGGGAGCTGTTTTTT. This encodes CASSPRSTGELFF.

A few counts support this clone. The chain uses TRBV7-2 and TRBJ2-5, with D perhaps matching TRBD2 (7 bases). V lost 4 bases, J lost 5 bases, and 17 bases lay in between. CDR1 is SGHTA, CDR2 FQGNSA, per germline. This CDR3 comprises 15 residues. The CDR3 DNA reads as TGTGCCAGCAGCTACGGGGGGCCCTTCTCGGAGACCCAGTACTTC. Amino acids: CASSYGGPFSETQYF.

The chain couples TRBV7-9 to TRBJ2-7; 8 nucleotides agree with TRBD2. CDR1 is SEHNR, CDR2 FQNEAQ, per germline (reference sequence). There are 13 residues in the CDR3. The ends lost 8 bases at V and 6 bases at J; junction bases unmatched: 9. The CDR3 spells CASSSGGFVEQYF. CDR3 bases: TGTGCCAGCTCCTCGGGAGGGTTCGTCGAGCAGTACTTC.

The rearrangement links TRBV14 to TRBJ1-6, with 9 positions matching TRBD1. Losses at the gene ends were 4 bases for V and 10 bases for J; bases not matched to a gene: 8. This CDR3 is 15 amino acids long. In germline, CDR1 is SGHDN, CDR2 FVKESK. DNA for the CDR3: TGTGCCAGCAGCCTATCCGGGACAGGGTTGTCACCCCTCCACTTT. Its translation is CASSLSGTGLSPLHF.

This sequence joins TRBV5-1 and TRBJ2-1; 8 nucleotides align to TRBD1. The CDR3 has 15 amino acids. CDR1 and CDR2 (germline): SGHRS, YFSETQ. Losses at the gene ends were 1 base for V and 10 bases for J; bases not matched to a gene: 10. CDR3 loop: CASSLLDRDGLEQFF. The CDR3 nucleotides are TGCGCCAGCAGCTTGCTGGACAGGGACGGCCTAGAGCAGTTCTTC.

This clone was counted a few times. The chain carries TRBV7-9 and TRBJ1-4; D is possibly TRBD1 (5 bases). CDR1 and CDR2 from the germline V gene are SEHNR and FQNEAQ (reference sequence). Trimming took off 11 bases at V and 8 bases at J, with 18 bases between the two ends. This CDR3 contains 13 residues. CDR3 protein: CAGSSFGTEKLFF. In DNA form, the CDR3 reads TGTGCCGGATCATCGTTCGGGACGGAAAAACTGTTTTTT.

The chain carries TRBV2 and TRBJ1-5, with 10 bases matching TRBD1. Trimming cost V 6 bases and J 6 bases; bases outside gene matches: 2. CDR1 is SNHLY, CDR2 FYNNEI, per germline. CDR3 size: 13 residues. This CDR3 is CASRGQGIQPQHF. Here the CDR3 DNA reads TGTGCCAGCAGGGGACAGGGGATTCAGCCCCAGCATTTT. Full variable domain (remainder filled in from reference TRBV2 and TRBJ1-5): EPEVTQTPSHQVTQMGQEVILRCVPISNHLYFYWYRQILGQKVEFLVSFYNNEISEKSEIFDDQFSVERPDGSNFTLKIRSTKLEDSAMYFCASRGQGIQPQHFGDGTRLSIL.

The chain joins TRBV30 to TRBJ2-7; maybe TRBD2 (6 bases). The CDR3 has 14 residues. V lost 0 bases and J 0 bases, leaving 9 bases between the germline ends. Germline lookup yields CDR1 GTSNPN and CDR2 SVGIG (reference sequence). CDR3 nucleotides: TGTGCCTGGAGTGTGGGAGGCCTCTCCTACGAGCAGTACTTC. Amino acids: CAWSVGGLSYEQYF.

This clone has a handful of counts. The V gene is TRBV5-4, the J gene TRBJ1-1, with TRBD1 matching 7 bases. Germline CDR1 reads SGHNT; CDR2 reads YYREEE (reference sequence). The ends lost 0 bases at V and 2 bases at J; junction bases unmatched: 7. The CDR3 has 16 amino acids. The CDR3 loop is CASSLEGGGRNTEAFF. In DNA, the CDR3 is TGTGCCAGCAGCTTGGAAGGGGGCGGGAGAAACACTGAAGCTTTCTTT.

This clone was picked up a small number of times. This chain joins TRBV19 and TRBJ2-1; TRBD2 might be the D (5 bases). Germline values: CDR1 LNHDA, CDR2 SQIVND (reference sequence). The V end was cut by 3 bases, the J end by 10 bases, with 13 bases between. The CDR3 has 13 amino acids. CDR3: CASSIGSAGEQFF. The CDR3 DNA reads TGTGCCAGTAGTATTGGTAGCGCCGGCGAGCAGTTCTTC.

The gene calls are TRBV14 and TRBJ2-3; D remains unclear. This CDR3 spans 16 amino acids. With 1 base removed from V and 0 bases from J, the gap between germline ends came to 11 bases. Looked up from germline, CDR1 is SGHDN and CDR2 is FVKESK. CDR3 nucleotide sequence: TGTGCCAGCAGCCAAGTGGGTCGGCAGAGCACAGATACGCAGTATTTT. Translation gives CASSQVGRQSTDTQYF.

This clone has more than one count but fewer than ten. The missing conserved phenylalanine or tryptophan at the end of this CDR3 makes a read error likely. The chain has TRBV5-4 and TRBJ2-7; D possibly corresponds to TRBD1 (6 bases). The CDR3 is made up of 15 amino acids. Germline V CDR1 and CDR2: SGHNT, YYREEE (reference sequence). Trimming removed 3 bases from V and 10 bases from J, with 23 bases in between. Here the CDR3 DNA reads TGTGCCAGCAGCTCCCCCACACAGGGTGCCAATTTACAGTACCTC. Residues: CASSSPTQGANLQYL.